This T cell receptor (beta chain) was obtained from a study of T cell repertoires and HLA-DP antigens. Turning to the study itself: Alloantigens: one with one groove difference and one with around 10 differences versus self. Study results and caveats: Against one allele, clones undetected before culture averaged approximately 35%; against the other, 50% to 65%.

Assay: immunoSEQ multiplex PCR; the TCRdb copy retains only in-frame clones and omits some. This table has about 89,000 clones, approximately 89% appearing once. This clone was detected only a few times. Its antigen is not identified. CDR1 and CDR2 from the germline V gene are SEHNR and FQNEAQ (reference sequence). The ends were cut back, 6 bases at V and 6 bases at J, with 15 bases in the middle. This CDR3 is built from 15 residues. The rearrangement joins TRBV7-9 to TRBJ1-6, with TRBD1 as a possible D gene (6 bases). Sample: CD4+ T cells from PBMCs. The TCR originated in a man aged 50 to 60 in good health and CMV-seronegative. The CDR3 here is CASSRRGQINSPLHF. The CDR3 DNA is TGTGCCAGCAGTAGGCGGGGGCAGATTAATTCACCCCTCCACTTT. Variable domain in full (rest from reference TRBV7-9 and TRBJ1-6): DTGVSQNPRHKITKRGQNVTFRCDPISEHNRLYWYRQTLGQGPEFLTYFQNEAQLEKSRLLSDRFSAERPKGSFSTLEIQRTEQGDSAMYLCASSRRGQINSPLHFGNGTRLTVT.